Listed here are 17 T cell receptor beta chains from one sample, sequenced in a study of cytomegalovirus exposure and HLA in healthy donors. Primers: 60 Vbeta forward and 13 Jbeta reverse. TCRdb keeps only in-frame clones here, not all; method: immunoSEQ multiplex PCR. The table includes 85,000 to 120,000 clones, around three quarters detected once. The sequenced sample was PBMCs. Source of these receptors: a boy between 10 and 17 years old in good health and CMV-seronegative.

This chain connects TRBV30 to TRBJ1-2; 7 bases are shared with TRBD1. The V gene's germline CDR1 is GTSNPN and CDR2 SVGIG (reference sequence). There are 16 residues in the CDR3. V lost 0 bases, J lost 8 bases, and 15 bases stayed unmatched. The CDR3: CAWSVPIRGLTKGYTF. CDR3 bases: TGTGCCTGGAGTGTACCGATTAGGGGGCTAACGAAGGGCTACACCTTC.

This clone was recorded once. The chain has TRBV6-5 and TRBJ1-1, with D unresolved. V was pared by 5 bases and J by 3 bases, with 13 bases between. There are 14 residues in the CDR3. Germline values: CDR1 MNHEY, CDR2 SVGAGI. The CDR3 loop is CASSRLYEDTEAFF. CDR3 coding DNA: TGTGCCAGCAGTCGTCTGTACGAGGACACTGAAGCTTTCTTT.

Only one count was recorded for this clone. CDR3 DNA sequence: TGCGCCAGCAGCTTGCTCGCTAGCGGGAGAGGGGAGCAGTTCTTC. This sequence encodes CASSLLASGRGEQFF. This chain connects TRBV5-1 to TRBJ2-1; 10 bases align to TRBD2. Germline trimming cut 1 base from V and 10 bases from J; bases unmatched to any gene: 8. The CDR3 loop spans 15 amino acids. CDR1 is SGHRS, CDR2 YFSETQ, per germline.

This clone was observed a single time. The DNA of the CDR3 is TGTGCCAGCAGTGGAGGGGACAGTACCAATCAGCCCCAGCATTTT. Protein sequence: CASSGGDSTNQPQHF. The genes are TRBV6-1 and TRBJ1-5; TRBD1 agrees at 7 bases. Germline CDR1 reads MNHNS; CDR2 reads SASEGT. The CDR3 spans 15 residues. Losses at the gene ends were 4 bases for V and 3 bases for J; bases not matched to a gene: 6.

This clone was observed a handful of times. The chain recombines TRBV30 with TRBJ1-2; maybe TRBD1 (5 bases). V was pared by 8 bases and J by 6 bases, with 13 bases between. Germline values: CDR1 GTSNPN, CDR2 SVGIG (reference sequence). CDR3 length: 11 amino acids. The CDR3 loop reads CATGGTHGYTF. DNA of the CDR3: TGTGCCACCGGGGGGACCCATGGCTACACCTTC.

The chain links TRBV9 to TRBJ1-1, with D possibly being TRBD1 (5 bases). CDR3 length: 14 amino acids. The V end was cut by 3 bases, the J end by 3 bases, with 12 bases between. Germline V gene sequence: CDR1 SGDLS, CDR2 YYNGEE. The CDR3, as DNA: TGTGCCAGCAGCGAATCCCAGGGCTACACTGAAGCTTTCTTT. Protein product: CASSESQGYTEAFF.

The chain has TRBV6-5 and TRBJ2-2; no clear D gene. The germline CDR1 and CDR2 sequences are MNHEY and SVGAGI. CDR3 length: 14 residues. V dropped 7 bases and J dropped 1 base, with 10 bases sitting between them. The CDR3 DNA reads TGTGCCAGCAAAGCAGGTTTGAACACCGGGGAGCTGTTTTTT. Translated: CASKAGLNTGELFF.

The chain recombines TRBV6-5 with TRBJ2-3; 7 nucleotides align to TRBD1. The V gene's germline CDR1 is MNHEY and CDR2 SVGAGI. The V segment lost 6 bases and the J segment 1 base; nucleotides outside the gene matches: 4. This CDR3 contains 14 residues. This CDR3 reads CASSLGTGTDTQYF. CDR3 in DNA: TGTGCCAGCAGCCTTGGGACAGGCACAGATACGCAGTATTTT.

The chain carries TRBV7-9 and TRBJ1-1, with D maybe TRBD1 (6 bases). CDR1 and CDR2 from the germline V gene are SEHNR and FQNEAQ (reference sequence). The CDR3 extends over 19 amino acids. Trimming cost V 5 bases and J 1 base, with 26 bases left between them. The CDR3 region has the DNA TGTGCCAGCAGCCCGCGGGGGGGTCCCGACAGGACCTCGAACACTGAAGCTTTCTTT. This encodes CASSPRGGPDRTSNTEAFF.

The rearrangement uses TRBV9 and TRBJ2-7, with TRBD2 matching 8 bases. Germline CDR1 is SGDLS and CDR2 is YYNGEE. The CDR3 is made up of 15 amino acids. The trim removed 0 bases at V and 0 bases at J, leaving 2 bases unmatched. CDR3 loop: CASSVGSGSSYEQYF. The CDR3 nucleotides read TGTGCCAGCAGCGTAGGGAGCGGGAGCTCCTACGAGCAGTACTTC.

The chain links TRBV9 to TRBJ1-1, with a weak D call TRBD1 (5 bases). The CDR3 runs to 15 residues. Germline CDR1 SGDLS, CDR2 YYNGEE. Trimming took off 0 bases at V and 2 bases at J, with 11 bases between the two ends. Here the CDR3 DNA reads TGTGCCAGCAGCGTAGGTGAGACAGAAAACACTGAAGCTTTCTTT. Translated: CASSVGETENTEAFF.

The chain links TRBV7-9 to TRBJ1-2; 8 bases map to TRBD1. This CDR3 region has 18 residues. CDR1 and CDR2 from the germline V gene are SEHNR and FQNEAQ (reference sequence). V was pared by 4 bases and J by 3 bases, with 16 bases of the junction left unmatched. DNA of the CDR3: TGTGCCAGCAGCTCGGGTTTCGGACAGGGTGGGGTGTACTATGGCTACACCTTC. This encodes CASSSGFGQGGVYYGYTF.

The chain has TRBV2 and TRBJ2-7; TRBD1 might be the D (6 bases). With 5 bases removed from V and 3 bases from J, the gap between germline ends came to 17 bases. CDR1 is SNHLY and CDR2 is FYNNEI in the germline V gene. This CDR3 region has 15 residues. CDR3 amino acids: CASSQGHSPLYEQYF. CDR3 sequence (DNA): TGTGCCAGCAGTCAGGGACATTCGCCCCTCTACGAGCAGTACTTC. The full variable domain, completed using reference TRBV2 and TRBJ2-7, is EPEVTQTPSHQVTQMGQEVILRCVPISNHLYFYWYRQILGQKVEFLVSFYNNEISEKSEIFDDQFSVERPDGSNFTLKIRSTKLEDSAMYFCASSQGHSPLYEQYFGPGTRLTVT.

In its sample, this clone was seen a few times. The chain uses TRBV6-5 and TRBJ2-3; TRBD2 aligns across 9 bases. Germline values: CDR1 MNHEY, CDR2 SVGAGI. There are 14 residues in the CDR3. The V gene end was trimmed by 7 bases and the J gene end by 0 bases; junction bases not matched to a gene: 2. The CDR3 bases are TGTGCCAGCAAGCGGGGGGCTAGCACAGATACGCAGTATTTT. Translating it yields CASKRGASTDTQYF.

The chain couples TRBV2 to TRBJ2-3, with TRBD1 matching over 7 bases. The V and J ends lost 5 bases and 0 bases, in that order; junction bases with no gene match: 5. The CDR3 has 15 amino acids. Per germline, CDR1 SNHLY and CDR2 FYNNEI. As DNA, the CDR3 is TGTGCCAGCAGTATAGGGGGCCCCAGCACAGATACGCAGTATTTT. The encoded protein is CASSIGGPSTDTQYF.

The J gene is TRBJ2-7, the V gene TRBV5-1, with D possibly being TRBD2 (5 bases). V lost 5 bases and J 0 bases, leaving 6 bases between the germline ends. This CDR3 is built from 12 residues. The germline gives CDR1 SGHRS, CDR2 YFSETQ. CDR3 in amino acids: CASSGSSYEQYF. DNA of the CDR3: TGCGCCAGCAGTGGGAGCTCCTACGAGCAGTACTTC. The full variable domain, with the rest looked up from reference TRBV5-1 and TRBJ2-7, is KAGVTQTPRYLIKTRGQQVTLSCSPISGHRSVSWYQQTPGQGLQFLFEYFSETQRNKGNFPGRFSGRQFSNSRSEMNVSTLELGDSALYLCASSGSSYEQYFGPGTRLTVT.

The chain is built from TRBV18 and TRBJ2-1, with TRBD1 matching 7 bases. The CDR3 contains 17 residues. In germline, CDR1 is KGHSH, CDR2 LQKENI. Germline trimming cut 0 bases from V and 3 bases from J; bases unmatched to any gene: 8. The CDR3 coding sequence is TGTGCCAGCTCACCACCTCTCGCAGGGGGAGACTACAATGAGCAGTTCTTC. Translated: CASSPPLAGGDYNEQFF. Drawing the rest from reference TRBV18 and TRBJ2-1, the complete variable domain is NAGVMQNPRHLVRRRGQEARLRCSPMKGHSHVYWYRQLPEEGLKFMVYLQKENIIDESGMPKERFSAEFPKEGPSILRIQQVVRGDSAAYFCASSPPLAGGDYNEQFFGPGTRLTVL.